The 25 T cell receptor beta chains given below trace back to one sample, sequenced in a study of beta chain features in type 1 diabetes. Of the isolated RNA, all was reverse transcribed, and so the sequenced material was expressed TCRB transcripts. TCRdb's copy holds only in-frame clones and misses some; the assay was immunoSEQ multiplex PCR. The table shows approximately 380,000 clones, with about 15% occurring only once. The material sequenced was naive CD4+ T cells from blood. Receptor source: a woman in her late teens or twenties in good health.

In its sample, this clone was seen a few times. The rearrangement joins TRBV7-9 to TRBJ1-1, with 8 nucleotides matching TRBD1. The junction had 10 bases not matched to a gene; V was cut back by 5 bases and J by 5 bases. This CDR3 has 15 residues. CDR1 SEHNR and CDR2 FQNEAQ come from the germline V gene (reference sequence). CDR3 sequence: CASSLFRGRDTEAFF. CDR3 coding DNA: TGTGCCAGCAGCCTTTTCAGGGGGCGAGATACTGAAGCTTTCTTT.

This rearrangement joins TRBV11-2 to TRBJ2-5; no clear D gene. Germline assignment: CDR1 SGHAT and CDR2 FQNNGV. This CDR3 has 14 residues. Trimming cost V 1 base and J 1 base, with 7 bases left between them. The CDR3, as DNA: TGTGCCAGCAGCTTAGGACGGGTCCAAGAGACCCAGTACTTC. Translated: CASSLGRVQETQYF.

This rearrangement joins TRBV7-9 to TRBJ2-6, with D uncertain. In germline, CDR1 is SEHNR, CDR2 FQNEAQ (reference sequence). The V and J ends lost 5 bases and 0 bases respectively, with 8 bases between them. The length of the CDR3 is 15 residues. CDR3 nucleotides: TGTGCCAGCAGCCCAGATTACTCTGGGGCCAACGTCCTGACTTTC. Translated, it gives CASSPDYSGANVLTF.

V gene TRBV11-1 combines with J gene TRBJ2-7; TRBD2 matches 9 bases. The CDR3 length is 15 residues. The junction had 7 bases not matched to a gene; V was cut back by 5 bases and J by 2 bases. Germline values: CDR1 SGHAT, CDR2 FQDESV (reference sequence). CDR3 sequence: CASSPGGLATYEQYF. CDR3 nucleotides: TGTGCCAGCAGCCCGGGGGGACTAGCCACCTACGAGCAGTACTTC.

This clone was seen a handful of times. The chain carries TRBV19 and TRBJ1-2, with TRBD1 identical over 11 bases. Germline trimming cut 5 bases from V and 7 bases from J; bases unmatched to any gene: 6. This CDR3 comprises 14 residues. CDR1 is LNHDA and CDR2 is SQIVND in the germline V gene (reference sequence). CDR3 DNA: TGTGCCAGTAGTCCCGGGACAGGGGGAGTTGGCTACACCTTC. This translates into CASSPGTGGVGYTF.

This sequence joins TRBV7-2 and TRBJ2-7; D is unclear. The germline V gene has CDR1 SGHTA and CDR2 FQGNSA. This CDR3 contains 12 residues. Trimming shortened V by 7 bases and J by 2 bases, and 9 bases separated the two germline ends. The CDR3 sequence is CASIDWTYEQYF. The CDR3 region has the DNA TGTGCCAGCATCGACTGGACCTACGAGCAGTACTTC. Variable domain in full (rest from reference TRBV7-2 and TRBJ2-7): GAGVSQSPSNKVTEKGKDVELRCDPISGHTALYWYRQSLGQGLEFLIYFQGNSAPDKSGLPSDRFSAERTGGSVSTLTIQRTQQEDSAVYLCASIDWTYEQYFGPGTRLTVT.

This clone was detected only a few times. The rearrangement joins TRBV30 to TRBJ2-7; TRBD2 agrees at 7 bases. Looked up from germline, CDR1 is GTSNPN and CDR2 is SVGIG (reference sequence). The J segment lost 2 bases and the V segment lost 4 bases, leaving 11 bases of the junction unmatched. CDR3 length: 15 residues. The CDR3 loop reads CAWKGSGMYPYEQYF. The CDR3 DNA is TGTGCCTGGAAAGGGAGCGGGATGTACCCCTACGAGCAGTACTTC. Using reference TRBV30 and TRBJ2-7 for the parts outside the CDR3, the full variable domain is SQTIHQWPATLVQPVGSPLSLECTVEGTSNPNLYWYRQAAGRGLQLLFYSVGIGQISSEVPQNLSASRPQDRQFILSSKKLLLSDSGFYLCAWKGSGMYPYEQYFGPGTRLTVT.

The chain links TRBV27 to TRBJ2-4, with D perhaps matching TRBD1 (6 bases). CDR3 length: 13 residues. CDR1 MNHEY and CDR2 SMNVEV come from the germline V gene (reference sequence). The V gene lost 5 bases and the J gene lost 7 bases, with 12 bases spanning the gap. As DNA, the CDR3 is TGTGCCAGCAGTCTCGGGACAACTAACATTCAGTACTTC. It translates to CASSLGTTNIQYF.

There are a few counts of this clone. This sequence joins TRBV2 and TRBJ1-1; D gene unclear. Looked up from germline, CDR1 is SNHLY and CDR2 is FYNNEI. CDR3 length equals 12 residues. The V gene lost 6 bases and the J gene lost 0 bases, with 5 bases spanning the gap. The CDR3 is CASSRVNTEAFF. CDR3 in DNA: TGTGCCAGCAGCCGTGTGAACACTGAAGCTTTCTTT.

This chain links TRBV6-6 with TRBJ2-3; TRBD1 aligns across 7 bases. V shed 5 bases and J 2 bases; nucleotides not matched to a gene: 4. The CDR3 totals 14 residues. CDR1 is MNHNY, CDR2 SVGAGI, per germline (reference sequence). This CDR3 reads CASSRQGTTDTQYF. DNA for the CDR3: TGTGCCAGCAGTCGACAGGGTACCACAGATACGCAGTATTTT.

The rearrangement joins TRBV9 to TRBJ1-4; D not certain. Trimming removed 2 bases at V and 14 bases at J, with 22 bases between. Germline-derived CDR1 and CDR2 are SGDLS and YYNGEE. CDR3 length: 15 amino acids. In DNA, the CDR3 is TGTGCCAGCAGCGTCGGCCGGGCCAAAGGGTCGGGGCTGTTTTTT. The encoded protein is CASSVGRAKGSGLFF. Looking up the rest from reference TRBV9 and TRBJ1-4 gives the full variable domain: DSGVTQTPKHLITATGQRVTLRCSPRSGDLSVYWYQQSLDQGLQFLIQYYNGEERAKGNILERFSAQQFPDLHSELNLSSLELGDSALYFCASSVGRAKGSGLFFGSGTQLSVL.

V is TRBV30 and J is TRBJ2-7, with 7 positions matching TRBD2. The ends lost 3 bases at V and 0 bases at J; junction bases unmatched: 5. This CDR3 region has 14 residues. CDR1 and CDR2 from the germline V gene are GTSNPN and SVGIG (reference sequence). The CDR3 DNA sequence: TGTGCCTGGAGGCCCGGGGGGTCCTCCTACGAGCAGTACTTC. This encodes CAWRPGGSSYEQYF.

The CDR3 loop is CASSRQGDGYTF. CDR3 bases: TGTGCAAGCTCACGGCAGGGTGATGGCTACACCTTC. The V call is TRBV7-2, the J call TRBJ1-2; weak D call: TRBD1 (5 bases). There are 12 residues in the CDR3. The germline V gene has CDR1 SGHTA and CDR2 FQGNSA.

This clone showed up just a few times. The chain joins TRBV23-1 to TRBJ1-3; D may be TRBD1 (6 bases). TRBV23-1 is marked as an open reading frame, function uncertain. The CDR3 spans 17 residues. Deletions cut 0 bases from V and 0 bases from J, with 12 bases between. As DNA, the CDR3 is TGCGCCAGCAGTCAATCGAGAGGGGGGGACTCTGGAAACACCATATATTTT. It specifies CASSQSRGGDSGNTIYF.

This rearrangement joins TRBV14 to TRBJ2-5, with 10 bases that match TRBD1. Trimming removed 3 bases from V and 5 bases from J; junction bases left unmatched: 6. This CDR3 region has 15 residues. Germline CDR1 is SGHDN and CDR2 is FVKESK. The CDR3 DNA follows: TGTGCCAGCAGCCAGCGGACAGGGGGAAGGGAGACCCAGTACTTC. Its translation is CASSQRTGGRETQYF.

V and J are TRBV5-1 and TRBJ2-1; 8 nucleotides line up with TRBD2. CDR1 and CDR2 from the germline V gene are SGHRS and YFSETQ. The CDR3 consists of 12 residues. J was trimmed by 6 bases and V by 5 bases; bases with no gene match: 1. Here the CDR3 reads CASRLAVNEQFF. The CDR3 bases are TGCGCCAGCAGACTAGCGGTCAATGAGCAGTTCTTC.

The chain uses TRBV7-9 and TRBJ2-1, with 9 bases aligning to TRBD1. The CDR3 loop spans 16 amino acids. Germline CDR1 reads SEHNR; CDR2 reads FQNEAQ (reference sequence). The J segment lost 2 bases and the V segment lost 5 bases, leaving 7 bases of the junction unmatched. The CDR3 DNA reads as TGTGCCAGCAGCCCGGACAGGGGATTCACCTACAATGAGCAGTTCTTC. This gives the protein CASSPDRGFTYNEQFF.

This sequence joins TRBV21-1 and TRBJ2-1; the DNA was not compared with TRBD2, the D call given in the table. TRBV21-1 is marked as a pseudogene. CDR3 length: 14 residues. CDR3 sequence (DNA): TGTGCCAGCAGCACCCTCGGGGTTGGGAATGAGCAGTTCTTC. This gives the protein CASSTLGVGNEQFF.

This clone has a handful of counts. The rearrangement joins TRBV5-1 to TRBJ2-3; 7 positions match TRBD1. V lost 0 bases, J lost 5 bases, and 6 bases stayed unmatched. This CDR3 is 15 amino acids long. From germline, CDR1 is SGHRS and CDR2 YFSETQ. CDR3 bases: TGCGCCAGCAGCTTGGTTGGGACAGTTCAAGATACGCAGTATTTT. Its protein is CASSLVGTVQDTQYF.

In its sample, this clone was seen a few times. The chain uses TRBV4-1 and TRBJ2-5; no clear D. CDR1 is MGHRA and CDR2 is YSYEKL in the germline V gene. The V end was cut by 2 bases, the J end by 1 base, with 14 bases between. CDR3 length: 16 residues. The CDR3 coding sequence is TGCGCCAGCAGCCAATACCCACGCCCGGGCCAAGAGACCCAGTACTTC. Amino acid sequence: CASSQYPRPGQETQYF.

The chain links TRBV10-3 to TRBJ2-1; 11 nucleotides match TRBD2. V was pared by 7 bases and J by 4 bases, with 3 bases of the junction left unmatched. CDR1 is ENHRY and CDR2 is SYGVKD in the germline V gene. The CDR3 extends over 14 amino acids. The CDR3 DNA reads TGTGCCATCAAGGGACTAGCGGAATACAATGAGCAGTTCTTC. Its protein is CAIKGLAEYNEQFF.

The CDR3 DNA is TGTGCCAGCAGTTCACAGGGCTATGGCTACACCTTC. Translation gives CASSSQGYGYTF. The rearrangement links TRBV28 to TRBJ1-2; possibly TRBD1 for D (6 bases). This CDR3 is built from 12 residues. Trimming cost V 4 bases and J 4 bases, with 7 bases left between them. Germline assignment: CDR1 MDHEN and CDR2 SYDVKM.

This chain links TRBV25-1 with TRBJ2-7; D gene uncertain. CDR1 and CDR2 (germline): MGHDK, SYGVNS. The CDR3 contains 14 residues. Trimming took 5 bases from V and 4 from J, leaving 15 bases between them. The CDR3 DNA follows: TGTGCCAGCAGTTCCAATGTCCAATTTTACGAGCAGTACTTC. Translated, it gives CASSSNVQFYEQYF.

This clone has a handful of counts. The chain joins TRBV15 to TRBJ1-1; D gene unclear. Germline V gene lookup returns CDR1 LNHNV and CDR2 YYDKDF (reference sequence). The CDR3 sequence is 15 residues long. Trimming removed 0 bases from V and 1 base from J, with 9 bases in between. The CDR3 DNA sequence: TGTGCCACCAGCAGAGACCTCGCGGGGAACACTGAAGCTTTCTTT. Protein: CATSRDLAGNTEAFF.

This clone was picked up a small number of times. Other DNA sequences in the same sample also yield this CDR3. V is TRBV7-2 and J is TRBJ2-5; 7 bases fit TRBD2. The CDR3 runs to 15 residues. J was trimmed by 4 bases and V by 1 base; bases with no gene match: 6. Germline V gene sequence: CDR1 SGHTA, CDR2 FQGNSA. For the CDR3, the DNA is TGTGCCAGCAGCTTAGGGGGAGGGATGGGAGAGACCCAGTACTTC. Translating it yields CASSLGGGMGETQYF.